This T cell receptor (beta chain) was sequenced for a study of lymphopenia after photon versus proton radiotherapy. Whole-study findings and limits: Proton therapy kept repertoires fairly stable, unlike photons, which gained effector/memory cells.

Libraries were prepared by immunoSEQ multiplex PCR; TCRdb keeps only in-frame clonotypes and omits some of them. The sample gives tens of thousands of clones, around 90% of which show up once; 0.65% to 0.85% is in the top ten. Concerning this clone: What it recognizes is unknown.

This CDR3 has 16 residues. Germline CDR1 reads SGHTA; CDR2 reads FQGNSA. V was trimmed by 5 bases and J by 3 bases, leaving 16 bases between them. The TCR originated in a woman aged 50 to 65 with cholangiocarcinoma. This specimen was peripheral blood, taken from a patient treated with photon-based radiotherapy. The chain has TRBV7-2 and TRBJ1-4, with D possibly TRBD1 on 5 matching bases. In DNA, the CDR3 is TGTGCCAGCAGCCAAGAGGAGGGGATTTCTAATGAAAAACTGTTTTTT. It translates to CASSQEEGISNEKLFF.